This T cell receptor beta chain was documented in a study of T cell responses to AZD1222 COVID-19 vaccine. Notes on the study in general: Researchers took repertoire samples only after the peak T cell response had come. Just a handful of AZD1222 recipients tested seropositive at baseline. Vaccination with two AZD1222 doses was followed by a rise in Spike-specific TCR breadth and depth.

Only in-frame clones appear in the TCRdb table, and some are missing; sequencing was by immunoSEQ multiplex PCR. The sample lists some 120,000 clones, around 87% occurring once. Comments on this clone: Its cognate antigen is unknown.

This specimen consisted of peripheral blood, obtained on day 0 of AZD1222 vaccination. The TCR sequence derives from an adult in good health.

The CDR3 coding sequence is TGTGCCGCCTCCCGAACGAGGGGAAACACCATATATTTT. The encoded protein is CAASRTRGNTIYF. The V call is TRBV6-5, the J call TRBJ1-3; D is unresolved. V dropped 11 bases and J dropped 4 bases, with 15 bases sitting between them. This CDR3 has 13 residues. The germline V gene has CDR1 MNHEY and CDR2 SVGAGI.